Presented here are 25 T cell receptor beta chains from one specimen sequenced in a study of graft-versus-host responses after intestinal transplantation. Sequencing used immunoSEQ multiplex PCR; TCRdb keeps in-frame clones, though not all of them. The sample lists over 1,300 clones, 85% to 90% occurring once. Specimen: PBMCs, collected approximately 33 days after intestinal transplant. These receptors were taken from a human patient who received an intestinal transplant, so some T cells may come from the graft donor.

This clone was observed once. J is TRBJ1-1 and V is TRBV4-3, with D uncertain. Germline V gene sequence: CDR1 LGHNA, CDR2 YSLEER. CDR3 length equals 14 residues. Trimming removed 4 bases from V and 6 bases from J, with 15 bases in between. The DNA for the CDR3 is TGCGCCAGCAGCCCCGCGGAGGGAGGCGCTGAAGCTTTCTTT. Translating it yields CASSPAEGGAEAFF.

V gene TRBV5-6 combines with J gene TRBJ2-7, with D perhaps TRBD2 (6 bases). Trimming took 3 bases from V and 2 from J, leaving 9 bases between them. Germline V lookup: CDR1 SGHDT, CDR2 YYEEEE. The length of the CDR3 is 13 residues. Here the CDR3 reads CASSWSGAYEQYF. The CDR3 nucleotides are TGTGCCAGCAGCTGGTCGGGGGCCTACGAGCAGTACTTC.

The chain combines TRBV7-3 with TRBJ2-3; 7 bases fit TRBD1. The junction had 7 bases not matched to a gene; V was cut back by 5 bases and J by 2 bases. The CDR3 runs to 15 residues. Germline loops: CDR1 SGHTA, CDR2 FQGTGA. The CDR3 loop reads CASSAIGGFTDTQYF. The DNA for the CDR3 is TGTGCCAGCAGCGCAATAGGGGGCTTCACAGATACGCAGTATTTT.

V gene TRBV6-1 combines with J gene TRBJ2-1; TRBD2 is a possible D gene (6 bases). CDR1 MNHNS and CDR2 SASEGT come from the germline V gene. This CDR3 region has 17 residues. Trimming took off 2 bases at V and 2 bases at J, with 16 bases between the two ends. In nucleotides, the CDR3 is TGTGCCAGCAGTGAATATCGGGACTTAAAACCCTACAATGAGCAGTTCTTC. Translation: CASSEYRDLKPYNEQFF.

V is TRBV6-9 and J is TRBJ2-2; 13 bases map to TRBD2. The CDR3 has 16 residues. V was clipped by 5 bases and J by 6 bases; unmatched bases: 6. Germline assignment: CDR1 MNHGY and CDR2 SVAAGI. CDR3 sequence (DNA): TGTGCCAGCAGTGAACTAGCGGGAGGGCCTGCCGGGGAGCTGTTTTTT. It translates to CASSELAGGPAGELFF.

The chain employs TRBV5-8 and TRBJ2-1, with TRBD2 matching 13 bases. V lost 1 base, J lost 5 bases, and 6 bases stayed unmatched. Per germline, CDR1 SGHTS and CDR2 YDEGEE. This CDR3 contains 17 residues. For the CDR3, the DNA is TGTGCCAGCAGCTTGCGCCCGGGACTAGCGGGAAACAATGAGCAGTTCTTC. This codes for CASSLRPGLAGNNEQFF.

This sequence joins TRBV9 and TRBJ2-1, with 7 bases that match TRBD2. Per the germline V gene, CDR1 is SGDLS and CDR2 is YYNGEE. The trim removed 1 base at V and 7 bases at J, leaving 14 bases unmatched. This CDR3 region has 17 residues. CDR3 region: CASSVRGRAGFGNEQFF. The CDR3, as DNA: TGTGCCAGCAGCGTACGGGGGAGAGCGGGATTTGGGAATGAGCAGTTCTTC.

This chain joins TRBV27 and TRBJ2-7; 9 bases are a match to TRBD1. The CDR3 sequence is 15 residues long. Germline values: CDR1 MNHEY, CDR2 SMNVEV (reference sequence). Trimming at V came to 4 bases and at J to 3 bases, leaving 7 bases not matched to a gene. This CDR3 is CASSYAGQGDYEQYF. CDR3 DNA sequence: TGTGCCAGCAGTTACGCGGGACAGGGCGACTACGAGCAGTACTTC.

The chain combines TRBV2 with TRBJ2-7; unclear D gene. V was trimmed by 9 bases and J by 0 bases, leaving 9 bases between them. The germline V gene encodes CDR1 SNHLY and CDR2 FYNNEI. This CDR3 is built from 12 residues. CDR3 amino acids: CASGRSSYEQYF. The DNA of the CDR3 is TGTGCCAGTGGAAGGTCCTCCTACGAGCAGTACTTC.

This clone appeared a single time. The V call is TRBV7-9, the J call TRBJ2-5; D might be TRBD1 or TRBD2, each matching 5 bases. V lost 2 bases, J lost 3 bases, and 7 bases lay in between. CDR1 SEHNR and CDR2 FQNEAQ come from the germline V gene (reference sequence). This CDR3 has 13 amino acids. CDR3 amino acids: CASSLQGEETQYF. CDR3 DNA: TGTGCCAGCAGCTTACAGGGAGAAGAGACCCAGTACTTC.

The V gene is TRBV12-5, the J gene TRBJ1-5, with unresolved D. Germline V gives CDR1 LGHNT, CDR2 FRNRAP. The CDR3 extends over 15 amino acids. V was trimmed by 5 bases and J by 0 bases, leaving 11 bases between them. CDR3 DNA: TGTGCTAGTGGTGTGACACTTTATAGCAATCAGCCCCAGCATTTT. It encodes CASGVTLYSNQPQHF.

V usage is TRBV13 and J usage is TRBJ1-2; D is undetermined. V gave up 3 bases and J gave up 7 bases, with 21 bases separating them. CDR1 is PRHDT, CDR2 FYEKMQ, per germline (reference sequence). This CDR3 has 16 amino acids. Written as DNA, the CDR3 is TGTGCCAGCAGCTTCGGAGGAGGATCCTATGAGGGTGGCTACACCTTC. As protein: CASSFGGGSYEGGYTF.

This chain connects TRBV6-5 to TRBJ2-1; 8 positions match TRBD1. The V and J ends lost 2 bases and 8 bases, in that order; junction bases with no gene match: 2. Germline assignment: CDR1 MNHEY and CDR2 SVGAGI. The CDR3 is 13 residues long. The CDR3 loop reads CASSYGQGDEQFF. CDR3 DNA: TGTGCCAGCAGTTACGGACAGGGCGATGAGCAGTTCTTC.

This clone was seen a single time. V and J are TRBV6-4 and TRBJ2-1; maybe TRBD2 (7 bases). CDR3 length equals 16 residues. CDR1 MRHNA and CDR2 SNTAGT come from the germline V gene. V lost 0 bases and J lost 2, with 11 bases in between. CDR3 in amino acids: CASSDSPGGPYNEQFF. CDR3 DNA: TGTGCCAGCAGTGACTCGCCGGGGGGCCCCTACAATGAGCAGTTCTTC.

The chain uses TRBV4-2 and TRBJ2-5; weak D call: TRBD1 (5 bases). CDR1 and CDR2 (germline): LGHNA, YNFKEQ. The CDR3 loop spans 15 amino acids. Trimming left V 1 base short and J 5 bases short, with 14 bases between. The CDR3 here is CASSQVVNRWETQYF. In nucleotides, the CDR3 is TGTGCCAGCAGCCAAGTAGTTAACAGGTGGGAGACCCAGTACTTC.

This clone was observed once. This CDR3 is CASSESGRAYEQYF. For the CDR3, the DNA is TGTGCCAGCAGCGAGAGCGGGAGGGCCTACGAGCAGTACTTC. This rearrangement joins TRBV9 to TRBJ2-7; 10 nucleotides align to TRBD2. Germline V gene data show CDR1 as SGDLS and CDR2 as YYNGEE. This CDR3 has 14 residues. V was clipped by 3 bases and J by 2 bases; unmatched bases: 2.

The chain joins TRBV9 to TRBJ2-7; D may be TRBD1 (6 bases). Germline loops: CDR1 SGDLS, CDR2 YYNGEE. Trimming pared 1 base from V and 0 bases from J, leaving 8 bases between. The CDR3 spans 14 residues. The CDR3, as DNA: TGTGCCAGCAGCGTAACAGGGAACTCCTACGAGCAGTACTTC. This codes for CASSVTGNSYEQYF.

The rearrangement joins TRBV2 to TRBJ1-2; TRBD1 matches 7 bases. Trimming cost V 5 bases and J 6 bases; bases outside gene matches: 9. Looked up from germline, CDR1 is SNHLY and CDR2 is FYNNEI. This CDR3 contains 14 residues. In DNA form, the CDR3 reads TGTGCCAGCAGTTCCGACAGGGAGATACATGGCTACACCTTC. It encodes CASSSDREIHGYTF.

V and J are TRBV11-1 and TRBJ2-7, with TRBD1 as a possible D gene (5 bases). The CDR3 consists of 15 residues. With 7 bases removed from V and 6 bases from J, the gap between germline ends came to 22 bases. Germline loops: CDR1 SGHAT, CDR2 FQDESV (reference sequence). For the CDR3, the DNA is TGTGCCAGCACCTTTCTAGAGCAGGCAAGGGGCGAGCAGTACTTC. This codes for CASTFLEQARGEQYF.

The gene calls are TRBV4-1 and TRBJ1-5; D remains unclear. V gave up 0 bases and J gave up 0 bases, with 6 bases separating them. Germline V gives CDR1 MGHRA, CDR2 YSYEKL. This CDR3 contains 15 residues. CDR3 nucleotides: TGCGCCAGCAGCCAAGAACTGAGTAGCAATCAGCCCCAGCATTTT. Encoded protein: CASSQELSSNQPQHF.

This clone came up once. The CDR3 DNA is TGTGCCAGTAGCCAGGGGACGGGCACTGAAGCTTTCTTT. It translates to CASSQGTGTEAFF. This chain uses TRBV19 with TRBJ1-1; maybe TRBD1 (6 bases). This CDR3 has 13 residues. Germline V gene data show CDR1 as LNHDA and CDR2 as SQIVND (reference sequence). The V end lost 6 bases, the J end lost 4 bases, and 12 bases lay between the germline ends. Full variable domain (rest looked up from reference TRBV19 and TRBJ1-1): DGGITQSPKYLFRKEGQNVTLSCEQNLNHDAMYWYRQDPGQGLRLIYYSQIVNDFQKGDIAEGYSVSREKKESFPLTVTSAQKNPTAFYLCASSQGTGTEAFFGQGTRLTVV.

The gene calls are TRBV27 and TRBJ2-1; 8 nucleotides match TRBD1. The CDR3 sequence is 14 residues long. V lost 7 bases and J lost 0; bases outside the gene matches: 2. CDR1 is MNHEY, CDR2 SMNVEV, per germline (reference sequence). CDR3 protein: CASTGQGSYNEQFF. In nucleotides, the CDR3 is TGTGCCAGCACCGGACAGGGCTCCTACAATGAGCAGTTCTTC.

V and J are TRBV10-3 and TRBJ2-1, with a tentative D call TRBD2 (5 bases). Germline V CDR1 and CDR2: ENHRY, SYGVKD. This CDR3 comprises 15 residues. V gave up 3 bases and J gave up 4 bases, with 13 bases separating them. The CDR3 DNA follows: TGTGCCATCAGTGATTCAGGACTCCTTTACAATGAGCAGTTCTTC. The encoded protein is CAISDSGLLYNEQFF.

This clone was observed a single time. The chain uses TRBV5-1 and TRBJ2-7, with 10 bases matching TRBD2. The germline gives CDR1 SGHRS, CDR2 YFSETQ. The V gene end was trimmed by 4 bases and the J gene end by 0 bases; junction bases not matched to a gene: 13. CDR3 length equals 18 residues. The CDR3 region is CASSPFTTSGWDSYEQYF. DNA of the CDR3: TGCGCCAGCAGCCCCTTTACGACTAGCGGGTGGGACTCCTACGAGCAGTACTTC.

The rearrangement uses TRBV19 and TRBJ2-5; D might be TRBD2 (6 bases). The DNA end favors TRBJ2-7, so the J call may be wrong. This CDR3 spans 15 amino acids. Germline CDR1 LNHDA, CDR2 SQIVND (reference sequence). CDR3 coding DNA: TGTGCCAGTAGTACAGGACTATCCCTGTATTACGAGCAGTACTTC. It codes for CASSTGLSLYYEQYF.